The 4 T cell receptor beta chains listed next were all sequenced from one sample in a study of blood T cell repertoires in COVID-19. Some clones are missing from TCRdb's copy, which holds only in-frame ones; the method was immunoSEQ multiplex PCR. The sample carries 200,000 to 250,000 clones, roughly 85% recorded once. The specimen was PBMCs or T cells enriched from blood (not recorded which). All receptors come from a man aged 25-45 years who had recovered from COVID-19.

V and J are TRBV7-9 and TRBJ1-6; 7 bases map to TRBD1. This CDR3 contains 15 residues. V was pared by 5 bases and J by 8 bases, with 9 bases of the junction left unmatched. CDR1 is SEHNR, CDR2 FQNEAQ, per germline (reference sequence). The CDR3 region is CASSQPTGLDSPLHF. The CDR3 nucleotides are TGTGCCAGCAGCCAACCGACAGGGCTGGATTCACCCCTCCACTTT.

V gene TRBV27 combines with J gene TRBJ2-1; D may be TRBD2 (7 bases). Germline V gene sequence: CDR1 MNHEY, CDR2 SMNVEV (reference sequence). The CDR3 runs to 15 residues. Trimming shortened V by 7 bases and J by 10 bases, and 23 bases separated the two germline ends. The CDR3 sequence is CASTARSRGGNEQFF. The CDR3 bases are TGTGCCAGCACCGCTCGGAGCAGGGGAGGGAACGAGCAGTTCTTC.

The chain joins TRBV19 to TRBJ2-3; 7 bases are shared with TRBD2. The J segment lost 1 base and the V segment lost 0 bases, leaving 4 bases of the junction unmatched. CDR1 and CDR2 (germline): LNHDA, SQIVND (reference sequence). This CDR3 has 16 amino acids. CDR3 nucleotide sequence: TGTGCCAGTAGTATAGAGGCCCGGGGGGGCACAGATACGCAGTATTTT. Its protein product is CASSIEARGGTDTQYF.

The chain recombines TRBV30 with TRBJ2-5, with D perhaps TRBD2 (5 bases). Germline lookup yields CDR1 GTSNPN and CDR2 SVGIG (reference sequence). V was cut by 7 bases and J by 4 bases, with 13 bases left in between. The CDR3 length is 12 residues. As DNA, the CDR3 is TGTGCCTCCCAGCCGGGGAGAGAGACCCAGTACTTC. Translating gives CASQPGRETQYF.